A selection of T cell receptor beta chains follows, all from one sample in a study of naive and memory T cell subsets. TCRdb itself ran the UMI-ligation and nested PCR reads through MiXCR, one entry per CDR3 protein. The data contain under 150,000 distinct CDR3 sequences, 15% to 25% of them singletons. The sample was naive CD8+ T cells from blood. These receptors were collected from a human donor in good health. CDR3s include the opening cysteine and the closing phenylalanine or tryptophan. The order of the fields is D gene, clone size, J gene, V gene, CDR3 protein, CDR3 DNA. D genes are given only for firm matches. Clone sizes are given selectively: once, few, many, or a class where the clone is expanded.

TRBD1,.,TRBJ1-5,TRBV2,CASRADRGRQPQHF,TGTGCCAGCAGGGCGGACAGGGGGCGTCAGCCCCAGCATTTT
TRBD1,.,TRBJ2-7,TRBV7-9,CASSTSGTAYEQYF,TGTGCCAGCAGTACTTCCGGGACAGCGTACGAGCAGTACTTC
TRBD2,few,TRBJ2-1,TRBV28,CASSPVAGGVLDEQFF,TGTGCCAGCAGTCCGGTAGCGGGAGGGGTTTTGGATGAGCAGTTCTTC
.,.,TRBJ2-7,TRBV28,CASGERTAVSYEQYF,TGTGCCAGTGGGGAGAGGACAGCTGTTTCCTACGAGCAGTACTTC
TRBD2,.,TRBJ2-1,TRBV29-1,CSVVGLAREQFF,TGCAGCGTTGTAGGACTAGCCCGTGAGCAGTTCTTC
.,.,TRBJ1-5,TRBV7-9,CASSLGGAGSNQPQHF,TGTGCCAGCAGCTTAGGAGGGGCAGGGAGCAATCAGCCCCAGCATTTT
TRBD2,.,TRBJ2-1,TRBV30,CAVSGRDNEQFF,TGTGCCGTTAGCGGGAGGGACAATGAGCAGTTCTTC
TRBD2,few,TRBJ2-1,TRBV12-3/TRBV12-4,CASLGLPNPGNEQFF,TGTGCCAGCTTGGGACTACCTAACCCTGGGAATGAGCAGTTCTTC
.,few,TRBJ2-3,TRBV28,CASSLSGVTDTQYF,TGTGCCAGCAGTTTATCGGGCGTCACAGATACGCAGTATTTT
.,few,TRBJ2-5,TRBV15,CATRGADQETQYF,TGTGCCACCAGGGGAGCGGACCAAGAGACCCAGTACTTC
.,few,TRBJ1-5,TRBV11-2,CASSLEGFQPQHF,TGTGCCAGCAGTTTAGAGGGGTTTCAGCCCCAGCATTTT
TRBD1,many,TRBJ1-6,TRBV6-5,CASSWTGSSPLHF,TGTGCCAGCAGTTGGACAGGATCCTCACCCCTCCACTTT
TRBD1,.,TRBJ1-1,TRBV7-9,CASSPMDRGQGNTEAFF,TGTGCCAGCAGCCCGATGGACAGGGGGCAGGGGAACACTGAAGCTTTCTTT
.,.,TRBJ2-2,TRBV7-9,CASGTGTGELFF,TGTGCCAGCGGAACGGGTACCGGGGAGCTGTTTTTT
.,.,TRBJ2-4,TRBV7-2,CASSLSGGENIQYF,TGTGCCAGCAGCTTAAGTGGCGGCGAAAACATTCAGTACTTC
TRBD1,few,TRBJ2-2,TRBV28,CASSLLTGSDTGELFF,TGTGCCAGCAGTTTATTGACAGGGTCGGACACCGGGGAGCTGTTTTTT
.,few,TRBJ2-1,TRBV20-1,CSASQEQFF,TGCAGTGCTAGTCAGGAGCAGTTCTTC
TRBD1,few,TRBJ1-4,TRBV6-5,CASSFTRWTGDNEKLFF,TGTGCCAGCAGTTTTACCCGATGGACAGGAGATAATGAAAAACTGTTTTTT
.,.,TRBJ2-2,TRBV28,CASNTPGELFF,TGTGCCAGCAATACGCCCGGGGAGCTGTTTTTT
.,.,TRBJ2-1,TRBV19,CASSLGPQAYNEQFF,TGTGCCAGTAGCTTGGGGCCCCAAGCCTACAATGAGCAGTTCTTC
TRBD1,.,TRBJ1-1,TRBV20-1,CSARPTGGYTEAFF,TGCAGTGCGCGCCCGACAGGGGGCTACACTGAAGCTTTCTTT
.,few,TRBJ2-3,TRBV28,CASSSDLHTQYF,TGTGCCAGCAGTTCGGACTTGCATACGCAGTATTTT
.,.,TRBJ2-1,TRBV11-2,CASSKTREQFF,TGTGCCAGCAGTAAGACGCGGGAACAGTTCTTC
.,.,TRBJ2-5,TRBV4-1,CASSPRFEETQYF,TGCGCCAGCAGCCCCCGGTTCGAAGAGACCCAGTACTTC
TRBD2,.,TRBJ2-7,TRBV20-1,CSAGGTKTYEQYF,TGCAGTGCTGGGGGGACTAAAACCTACGAGCAGTACTTC
.,.,TRBJ1-1,TRBV6-2/TRBV6-3,CASSLEKNTEAFF,TGTGCCAGCAGCCTCGAGAAGAACACTGAAGCTTTCTTT
.,.,TRBJ2-7,TRBV28,CASSMDGGSLYEQYF,TGTGCCAGCAGCATGGACGGGGGCTCCCTCTACGAGCAGTACTTC
.,.,TRBJ1-2,TRBV6-5,CATYGVTSNYGYTF,TGTGCCACCTACGGGGTAACTTCTAACTATGGCTACACCTTC
TRBD1,.,TRBJ1-1,TRBV28,CATDRRGLEAFF,TGTGCCACGGACAGGCGGGGGCTGGAAGCTTTCTTT